The clone carrying this T cell receptor beta chain was observed at least ten times. Its antigen remains unidentified. The time point: patch test 1, 2 weeks after DPC sensitization. Documented treatment: therapeutic diphenylcyclopropenone sensitization with weekly scalp DPC. Blood draws preceded each patch test application. TCRdb recomputed calls from the RACE reads with MiXCR, one row per CDR3 protein. The sample yields approximately 49,000 distinct CDR3 sequences, around a tenth seen once. The entry originates in a study of human T cells and chemical hapten exposure. Study-wide results and caveats: Alopecia affecting every donor means their immune response may not match healthy people's. High-frequency TCRs, those above 1 in 1000, stayed the same after DPC sensitization.

V was cut by 6 bases and J by 5 bases, with 11 bases left in between. The CDR3 has 13 residues. CDR1 and CDR2 (germline): MNHEY, SVGEGT. The sequence came from a woman in her forties or fifties with alopecia areata. Some clones in this sample may be carry-over from other donors' samples. The chain employs TRBV6-2 or TRBV6-3 and TRBJ2-1; unclear D gene. This material consisted of whole blood, taken in connection with sensitization to the hapten diphenylcyclopropenone (DPC). CDR3 in amino acids: CASRPDVNNEQFF. The CDR3, as DNA: TGTGCCAGCAGACCTGACGTCAACAATGAGCAGTTCTTC.